This TCR beta chain was identified during a study of blood T cell repertoires in COVID-19. As for the study in general: The samples span acute and convalescent COVID-19 from the United States, Italy and Spain. From T cells, B-cell-depleted T cells, or PBMCs came the material, which was cDNA or gDNA.

Assay: immunoSEQ multiplex PCR; the TCRdb copy retains only in-frame clones and omits some. Of almost 350,000 clones in the sample, roughly 90% were seen once. CDR3 length: 14 residues. V shed 6 bases and J 8 bases; nucleotides not matched to a gene: 7. Germline V gives CDR1 MNHEY, CDR2 SVGAGI. Participants were aged roughly 18 to 89 years, lived in some 23 US areas, and enrolled virtually. Exposed participants encountered a COVID-19 case during the 2 weeks preceding study entry. The receptor comes from a woman in her twenties or thirties who had been exposed to COVID-19. Sequencing used PBMCs or T cells enriched from blood (not recorded which). J is TRBJ1-6 and V is TRBV6-5, with 7 positions matching TRBD1. CDR3 sequence reads: CASRPDRVYSPLHF. The CDR3 coding sequence is TGTGCCAGCAGACCTGACAGGGTGTATTCACCCCTCCACTTT.